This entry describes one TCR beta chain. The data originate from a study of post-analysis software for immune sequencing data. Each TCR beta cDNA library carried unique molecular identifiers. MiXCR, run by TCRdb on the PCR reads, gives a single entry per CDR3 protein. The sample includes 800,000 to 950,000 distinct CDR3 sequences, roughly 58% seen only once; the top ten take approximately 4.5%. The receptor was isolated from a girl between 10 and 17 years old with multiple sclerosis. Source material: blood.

In nucleotides, the CDR3 is TGCAGCGGCAGACACGGGCATGAAGCTTTCTTT. It specifies CSGRHGHEAFF. The chain joins TRBV29-1 to TRBJ1-1; D is uncertain. Trimming removed 7 bases at V and 7 bases at J, with 13 bases between. CDR3 size: 11 residues. Germline V gives CDR1 SQVTM, CDR2 ANQGSEA.